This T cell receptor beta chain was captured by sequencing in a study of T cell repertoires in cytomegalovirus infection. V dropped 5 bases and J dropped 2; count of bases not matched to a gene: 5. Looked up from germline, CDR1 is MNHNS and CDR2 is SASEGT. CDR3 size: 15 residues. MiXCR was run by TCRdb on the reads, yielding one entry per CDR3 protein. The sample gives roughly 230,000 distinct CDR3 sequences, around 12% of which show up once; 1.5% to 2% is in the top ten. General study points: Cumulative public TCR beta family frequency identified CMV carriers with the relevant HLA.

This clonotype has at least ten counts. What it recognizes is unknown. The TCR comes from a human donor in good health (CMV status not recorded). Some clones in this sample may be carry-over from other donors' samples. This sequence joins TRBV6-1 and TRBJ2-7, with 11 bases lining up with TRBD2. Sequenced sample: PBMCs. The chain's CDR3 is CASSSGTSGTYEQYF. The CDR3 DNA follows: TGTGCCAGCAGTTCTGGGACTAGCGGAACCTACGAGCAGTACTTC.